These 17 T cell receptor beta chains originate from one sample sequenced in a study of blood T cell repertoires in COVID-19 (TCRdb year 2020). Library prep was done by the immunoSEQ multiplex PCR assay. TCRdb holds this immuneACCESS table with in-frame rearrangements only. Some clones are missing; in checked studies, unresolved V genes explain under half, and the rest has no known cause. Across this sample there are roughly 49,000 clones, with approximately 70% seen only once. The ten largest clones add up to 7.5% to 9% of the sample. The specimen was peripheral blood. The receptors derive from a woman aged 70-85 years with acute or convalescent COVID-19.

The chain joins TRBV2 to TRBJ1-3, with D possibly being TRBD1 (6 bases). This CDR3 region has 13 residues. Per germline, CDR1 SNHLY and CDR2 FYNNEI. V was cut by 5 bases and J by 4 bases, with 9 bases left in between. CDR3 nucleotide sequence: TGTGCCAGCAGTCAAGGGACAGGAAACACCATATATTTT. This translates into CASSQGTGNTIYF.

The V and J genes are TRBV28 and TRBJ2-1; 8 bases align to TRBD2. The germline gives CDR1 MDHEN, CDR2 SYDVKM. The CDR3 covers 16 residues. Trimming took 3 bases from V and 2 from J; bases not matched to a gene: 6. CDR3 in amino acids: CASSLEIAGTYNEQFF. CDR3 DNA sequence: TGTGCCAGCAGTTTGGAAATAGCGGGAACCTACAATGAGCAGTTCTTC.

V gene TRBV3-1 (or the pseudogene TRBV3-2) combines with J gene TRBJ1-6, with 7 bases matching TRBD1. The CDR3 sequence is 17 residues long. CDR1 LGHDT and CDR2 YNNKEL come from the germline V gene (reference sequence). With V trimmed by 5 bases and J by 9 bases, 16 bases remained unmatched. CDR3 coding DNA: TGTGCCAGCAGCGCAAGGGACAGAACTCGGTTTGGTTCACCCCTCCACTTT. Its translation: CASSARDRTRFGSPLHF.

CDR3 DNA: TGCGCCAGCAGCGCGACAGGGTTCGGCGCTGAAGCTTTCTTT. Its translation is CASSATGFGAEAFF. The chain links TRBV5-1 to TRBJ1-1, with 7 nucleotides matching TRBD1. The CDR3 loop spans 14 amino acids. The germline V gene has CDR1 SGHRS and CDR2 YFSETQ. V trimming: 4 bases; J trimming: 6 bases; junction bases outside the gene matches: 9.

This chain joins TRBV27 and TRBJ2-1; a possible D gene is TRBD2 (6 bases). The CDR3 runs to 15 residues. V lost 0 bases and J lost 6, with 12 bases in between. Germline lookup yields CDR1 MNHEY and CDR2 SMNVEV (reference sequence). Here the CDR3 reads CASSLSPTSVNEQFF. CDR3 coding DNA: TGTGCCAGCAGTTTATCCCCGACTAGTGTCAATGAGCAGTTCTTC.

This clone occurred once. This chain connects TRBV15 to TRBJ2-7; perhaps TRBD1 as D (6 bases). Germline V lookup: CDR1 LNHNV, CDR2 YYDKDF (reference sequence). The CDR3 length is 13 residues. V dropped 4 bases and J dropped 5 bases, with 12 bases sitting between them. CDR3 sequence: CATSTSRQDEQYF. CDR3 DNA sequence: TGTGCCACCAGCACCTCCAGACAGGACGAGCAGTACTTC.

The chain employs TRBV18 and TRBJ2-3, with a weak D call TRBD2 (6 bases). CDR1 is KGHSH and CDR2 is LQKENI in the germline V gene. The CDR3 is 14 amino acids. The germline V and J ends were trimmed by 2 bases and 2 bases, with 8 bases remaining between them. This CDR3 reads CASSPRRDTDTQYF. CDR3 coding DNA: TGTGCCAGCTCACCAAGGCGGGACACAGATACGCAGTATTTT.

The chain is built from TRBV21-1 and TRBJ1-3; TRBD1 was called by the table and not checked on the DNA. TRBV21-1 represents a pseudogene. CDR3 length equals 18 residues. As DNA, the CDR3 is TGTGCCAGCAGCGAAAATTCCCCACAGGGTCGGTCTGGAAACACCATATATTTT. Protein product: CASSENSPQGRSGNTIYF.

As regards this clone: Compared with germline, one end of the junction differs, possibly owing to a read error. V is TRBV2 and J is TRBJ1-2; D not resolved. Germline CDR1 and CDR2: SNHLY and FYNNEI. The CDR3 has 14 residues. The CDR3 bases are TGTGCCAGCAGAGAAGCTGGGCAGAATTATGGCTACACCTTC. Translated: CASREAGQNYGYTF.

The gene calls are TRBV27 and TRBJ2-1; 11 positions agree with TRBD2. Trimming took 6 bases from V and 3 from J; bases not matched to a gene: 10. Germline loops: CDR1 MNHEY, CDR2 SMNVEV (reference sequence). The CDR3 has 17 amino acids. CDR3 sequence reads: CASRGFEGTSGYNEQFF. The DNA of the CDR3 is TGTGCCAGCAGGGGATTCGAGGGGACTAGCGGCTACAATGAGCAGTTCTTC.

V is TRBV11-2 and J is TRBJ2-2; 7 nucleotides align to TRBD1. The germline V gene encodes CDR1 SGHAT and CDR2 FQNNGV. Trimming took 1 base from V and 6 from J; bases not matched to a gene: 8. The CDR3 consists of 16 residues. The DNA for the CDR3 is TGTGCCAGCAGCTTAGCTCTGCGGACAGGACCCGGGGAGCTGTTTTTT. Its protein product is CASSLALRTGPGELFF.

The chain uses TRBV29-1 and TRBJ2-5; TRBD1 agrees at 9 bases. Trimming removed 6 bases from V and 5 bases from J; junction bases left unmatched: 10. The CDR3 loop spans 14 amino acids. Germline loops: CDR1 SQVTM, CDR2 ANQGSEA. The CDR3 bases are TGCAGCGTCCGCGGGACAGGGAGAGTGGAGACCCAGTACTTC. It encodes CSVRGTGRVETQYF.

In its sample, this clone was seen once. V gene TRBV7-9 combines with J gene TRBJ1-3; maybe TRBD1 (6 bases). Trimming stripped 2 bases from V and 3 bases from J, with 8 bases between. There are 14 residues in the CDR3. Germline values: CDR1 SEHNR, CDR2 FQNEAQ (reference sequence). The CDR3 loop reads CASSLHRDGNTIYF. CDR3 nucleotides: TGTGCCAGCAGCTTACACAGGGATGGAAACACCATATATTTT.

This clone was detected only a few times. As DNA, the CDR3 is TGTGCCAGCAGCCCGACTAGATCCGGGGAGCTGTTTTTT. Its protein is CASSPTRSGELFF. This chain joins TRBV11-1 and TRBJ2-2; possibly TRBD2 for D (6 bases). The CDR3 length is 13 residues. The germline V gene has CDR1 SGHAT and CDR2 FQDESV (reference sequence). V lost 5 bases, J lost 6 bases, and 10 bases lay in between.

This rearrangement joins TRBV19 to TRBJ2-1; no clear D gene. V was pared by 5 bases and J by 0 bases, with 8 bases between. The CDR3 totals 14 residues. Germline CDR1 LNHDA, CDR2 SQIVND (reference sequence). The CDR3 DNA reads TGTGCCAGTAGTTGGCCTGGCTCCTACAATGAGCAGTTCTTC. It encodes CASSWPGSYNEQFF.

The V gene is TRBV5-6, the J gene TRBJ1-2; D call uncertain. This CDR3 contains 14 residues. V lost 0 bases, J lost 4 bases, and 10 bases lay in between. Germline CDR1 is SGHDT and CDR2 is YYEEEE. CDR3 DNA: TGTGCCAGCAGCTTGGGGCTGGAGTCCTATGGCTACACCTTC. Protein sequence: CASSLGLESYGYTF.

In its sample, this clone is medium-sized. The V gene is TRBV20-1, the J gene TRBJ2-1; D unclear. The germline V gene has CDR1 DFQATT and CDR2 SNEGSKA (reference sequence). The CDR3 covers 11 residues. Trimming took off 3 bases at V and 5 bases at J, with 5 bases between the two ends. The CDR3 is CSASNNNEQFF. CDR3 DNA sequence: TGCAGTGCTAGTAATAACAATGAGCAGTTCTTC.